These T cell receptor beta chains were read from a single sample in a study of technical replicates of blood from a handful of donors. Generated by immunoSEQ multiplex PCR, the TCRdb table keeps only in-frame clones and is missing some. Among 79,000 or so clones listed, around 92% were seen once. Source material: T cells isolated from PBMCs. The receptors derive from a human donor in good health. Both conserved end residues are part of each CDR3. D genes are given only for firm matches. A clone size is listed for some rows: how often the clone was seen (once, few, many), or a class if it is expanded.

CDR3 protein | CDR3 DNA | clone size | D gene | J gene | V gene
CASSDRDRGSPETQYF | TGTGCCAGCAGCGACCGGGACAGGGGTTCCCCTGAGACCCAGTACTTC | - | TRBD1 | TRBJ2-5 | TRBV7-8
CASSIPGEGEAFF | TGTGCCAGTAGTATTCCGGGGGAGGGTGAAGCTTTCTTT | few | - | TRBJ1-1 | TRBV19
CASSQVGRELFF | TGCGCCAGCAGCCAAGTTGGCCGGGAGCTGTTTTTT | - | - | TRBJ2-2 | TRBV4-3
CASRGWGGRSSYEQYF | TGTGCCAGCAGGGGTTGGGGCGGGAGGAGCTCCTACGAGCAGTACTTC | - | TRBD2 | TRBJ2-7 | TRBV27
CASSRSSGSSYEQYF | TGTGCCAGCAGTCGGAGTAGCGGGAGCTCTTACGAGCAGTACTTC | - | TRBD2 | TRBJ2-7 | TRBV2
CASNERPGAGYGYTF | TGTGCCAGTAATGAGAGACCAGGGGCGGGCTATGGCTACACCTTC | - | - | TRBJ1-2 | TRBV19
CAWRSPGTNTEAFF | TGTGCCTGGAGATCCCCAGGGACTAACACTGAAGCTTTCTTT | - | - | TRBJ1-1 | TRBV30
CASSLRGWDGYTF | TGTGCCAGCAGCTTACGGGGTTGGGATGGCTACACCTTC | - | - | TRBJ1-2 | TRBV7-8
CASSPDRTTEAFF | TGCGCCAGCAGCCCGGACAGGACCACTGAAGCTTTCTTT | - | TRBD1 | TRBJ1-1 | TRBV5-1
CASSIETEAFF | TGTGCCAGTAGTATTGAGACTGAAGCTTTCTTT | - | - | TRBJ1-1 | TRBV19
CASTRVYGLAAHYEQYF | TGTGCCAGTACTAGAGTTTACGGACTAGCGGCCCACTACGAGCAGTACTTC | - | TRBD2 | TRBJ2-7 | TRBV19
CASSLVAGVGETQYF | TGTGCCAGCAGCTTAGTAGCGGGAGTAGGTGAGACCCAGTACTTC | - | TRBD2 | TRBJ2-5 | TRBV11-2
CASSEGHDRYEQYF | TGTGCCAGCAGTGAAGGACACGATCGCTACGAGCAGTACTTC | - | - | TRBJ2-7 | TRBV6-1
CASSLNIAGGRDTGELFF | TGTGCCAGCAGCCTTAACATAGCGGGAGGGCGGGACACCGGGGAGCTGTTTTTT | - | TRBD2 | TRBJ2-2 | TRBV5-5
CASTWTTLNYGYTF | TGCGCCAGCACCTGGACTACTCTAAATTATGGCTACACCTTC | - | - | TRBJ1-2 | TRBV4-1
CASSSEGDRGWGETQYF | TGTGCCAGCAGCTCCGAGGGGGACAGGGGATGGGGAGAGACCCAGTACTTC | once | TRBD1 | TRBJ2-5 | TRBV5-6
CASSHAPGEAYEQYF | TGTGCCAGCAGCCATGCCCCGGGGGAGGCCTACGAGCAGTACTTC | - | - | TRBJ2-7 | TRBV7-6
CASSQRGTTNTEAFF | TGCGCCAGCAGCCAACGTGGGACAACGAACACTGAAGCTTTCTTT | - | - | TRBJ1-1 | TRBV4-3
CASSLLAGGPKNEQYF | TGTGCCAGCAGCTTACTAGCGGGAGGGCCGAAGAACGAGCAGTACTTC | - | TRBD2 | TRBJ2-7 | TRBV7-2
CAWQTALNQPQHF | TGTGCCTGGCAGACAGCTCTTAATCAGCCCCAGCATTTT | - | - | TRBJ1-5 | TRBV30
CASTGQGHGYTF | TGTGCCAGCACGGGACAGGGTCATGGCTACACCTTC | - | TRBD1 | TRBJ1-2 | TRBV7-6
CASRLGPDRDREYEQYF | TGCGCCAGCAGGTTGGGGCCCGACCGGGACAGGGAATACGAGCAGTACTTC | - | TRBD1 | TRBJ2-7 | TRBV5-1
CASSLAPGGEQYF | TGTGCCAGCAGCTTGGCCCCCGGGGGCGAGCAGTACTTC | - | - | TRBJ2-7 | TRBV5-4
CASSYPHSGANEQFF | TGTGCCAGCAGTTACCCCCACAGCGGGGCCAATGAGCAGTTCTTC | once | TRBD2 | TRBJ2-1 | TRBV6-5
CSVSFGTGAHEQYF | TGCAGCGTCTCGTTCGGGACAGGGGCCCACGAGCAGTACTTC | - | TRBD1 | TRBJ2-7 | TRBV29-1
CASSSIRDSTDTQYF | TGTGCCAGCAGTTCTATCAGGGATAGCACAGATACGCAGTATTTT | once | - | TRBJ2-3 | TRBV6-5
CASSLAGVGNIQYF | TGTGCCAGCAGTTTAGCGGGAGTTGGAAACATTCAGTACTTC | - | TRBD2 | TRBJ2-4 | TRBV27
CASTEGYSNQPQHF | TGTGCCAGTACAGAGGGCTATAGCAATCAGCCCCAGCATTTT | once | - | TRBJ1-5 | TRBV19
CASATGSGNTIYF | TGTGCCAGTGCGACAGGGTCCGGAAACACCATATATTTT | few | TRBD1 | TRBJ1-3 | TRBV19
CASSLIPGGLYGYTF | TGTGCCAGCAGCTTAATACCAGGGGGCTTATATGGCTACACCTTC | - | TRBD1 | TRBJ1-2 | TRBV7-9
CASSSPVKTGNPYEQYF | TGTGCCAGCAGCTCTCCCGTGAAGACAGGGAACCCCTACGAGCAGTACTTC | - | TRBD1 | TRBJ2-7 | TRBV11-2
CASSTLGQGDDTIYF | TGTGCCAGTAGTACCCTCGGACAGGGAGATGACACCATATATTTT | once | TRBD1 | TRBJ1-3 | TRBV19